This T cell receptor delta chain was captured by sequencing in a study of human gamma delta and Vdelta1 T cells. Notes on this clone: Its antigen is currently unknown. This could be a read error, since a much larger clone is one nucleotide away.

TCRdb ran CATT on the PCR reads. This sample has over 10,000 delta-chain clones, with under 55% found just once. Germline loops: CDR1 TSWWSYY, CDR2 QGS. The CDR3 contains 19 residues. The TCR comes from a human donor in good health. The chain joins TRDV1 to TRDJ1; D might be TRDD3 (5 bases). The sample consisted of Vdelta1 gamma-delta T cells from blood grown in culture (DOT cells). The CDR3 spells CAVGELHWPPGVNTDKLIF. CDR3 bases: TGTGCTGTTGGGGAATTGCATTGGCCTCCCGGGGTAAACACCGATAAACTCATCTTT.